The source of this T cell receptor (beta chain) is a study of human T cells and chemical hapten exposure. Turning to the study itself: After 6 days, upper back 0.01% DPC patch tests were scored.

TCRdb reprocessed the RACE reads via MiXCR and lists one record per CDR3 protein. Of more than 95,000 distinct CDR3 sequences listed, under 40% are singletons. This sample's time point: patch test 3, about 24 weeks after DPC sensitization. Treatment of the sample: therapeutic diphenylcyclopropenone sensitization with weekly scalp DPC. Before extraction, the whole blood was not fractionated, and total RNA was taken from it. CDR3 length equals 14 residues. Germline lookup yields CDR1 SQVTM and CDR2 ANQGSEA. Trimming at V came to 0 bases and at J to 4 bases, leaving 3 bases not matched to a gene. The chain has TRBV29-1 and TRBJ2-3; 8 bases are a match to TRBD2. The sequence was collected from a man aged 40-49 years with alopecia areata. Some clones in this sample may be carry-over from other donors' samples. The input for sequencing was whole blood, taken in connection with sensitization to the hapten diphenylcyclopropenone (DPC). This chain's CDR3 is CSVEETSAADTQYF. The CDR3 DNA reads as TGCAGCGTTGAAGAGACTAGCGCGGCAGATACGCAGTATTTT.